Below, one T cell receptor beta chain is given with its context. For each subset, genomic DNA was distributed in equal portions over several immunoSEQ plates. The method was immunoSEQ multiplex PCR; TCRdb's version includes in-frame clones alone and lacks a portion of them. The repertoire has millions of clones, just over 90% of them found once; the top ten carry about 1.8%. CD45RO negativity and positive selection for CCR7 defined naive CD8 cells, a population that excluded terminally differentiated effector memory CD45RA+ cells. This record comes from a study of shared clonotypes between healthy human individuals. Background on the study: Samples came from two female and three male donors aged 18 to 49.

The CDR3 totals 13 residues. Germline CDR1 KGHSH, CDR2 LQKENI. V was pared by 0 bases and J by 3 bases, with 3 bases between. Sample: naive CD8+ T cells from PBMCs. The receptor was isolated from a man between 18 and 35 years old in good health. Some clones in this sample may be carry-over from other donors' samples. V gene TRBV18 combines with J gene TRBJ1-3; D gene unclear. The CDR3 loop reads CASSPPVGNTIYF. DNA of the CDR3: TGTGCCAGCTCACCACCCGTTGGAAACACCATATATTTT.